This T cell receptor beta chain appears in the sequencing data of a study of CD4 T cells in relation to SARS-CoV-2 and coronaviruses. The CDR3 is made up of 14 amino acids. Germline values: CDR1 SNHLY, CDR2 FYNNEI. V was pared by 6 bases and J by 9 bases, with 21 bases between. Worth noting for this clone: No antigen is known for it.

Before the COVID-19 pandemic, during about 2010-2019, CD4+ T cells were taken from unexposed donors. The data were produced by immunoSEQ multiplex PCR, yet TCRdb's version contains in-frame clones alone and is incomplete. The sample has about 65,000 clones; around 87% are singletons. Study conclusions and caveats: In 55% to 75% of donors, memory CD4+ clonotypes crossrecognized SARS-CoV-2 and at least one common cold coronavirus spike. Compared with monoreactive clones, crossreactive clones showed significantly weaker SARS-CoV-2 expansion. The cross-reactivity analysis covered only spike protein, not other viral proteins.

The gene calls are TRBV2 and TRBJ2-7; perhaps D is TRBD1 or TRBD2 (6 bases each). The sequence came from a human donor in good health. Sequences were obtained from memory CD4+ T cells from PBMCs. CDR3: CASSRGGTAIVQYF. The CDR3 DNA sequence: TGTGCCAGCAGCCGAGGGGGGACGGCCATTGTGCAGTACTTC.